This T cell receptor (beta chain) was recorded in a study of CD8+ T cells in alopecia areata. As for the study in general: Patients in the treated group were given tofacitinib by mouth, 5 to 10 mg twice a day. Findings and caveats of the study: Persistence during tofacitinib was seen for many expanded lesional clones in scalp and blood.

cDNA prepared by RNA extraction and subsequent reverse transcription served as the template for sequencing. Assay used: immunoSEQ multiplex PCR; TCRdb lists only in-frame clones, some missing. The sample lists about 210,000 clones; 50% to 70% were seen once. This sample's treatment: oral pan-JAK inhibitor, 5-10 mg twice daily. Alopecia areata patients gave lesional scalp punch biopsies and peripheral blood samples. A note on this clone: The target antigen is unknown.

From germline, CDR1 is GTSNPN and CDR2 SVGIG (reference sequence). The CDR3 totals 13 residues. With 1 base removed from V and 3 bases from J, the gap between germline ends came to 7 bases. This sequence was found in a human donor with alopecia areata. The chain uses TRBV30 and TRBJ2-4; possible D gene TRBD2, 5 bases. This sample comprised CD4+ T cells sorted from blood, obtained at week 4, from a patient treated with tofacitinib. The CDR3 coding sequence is TGTGCCTGGAGTGGGAGGCGCAAAAACATTCAGTACTTC. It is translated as CAWSGRRKNIQYF.